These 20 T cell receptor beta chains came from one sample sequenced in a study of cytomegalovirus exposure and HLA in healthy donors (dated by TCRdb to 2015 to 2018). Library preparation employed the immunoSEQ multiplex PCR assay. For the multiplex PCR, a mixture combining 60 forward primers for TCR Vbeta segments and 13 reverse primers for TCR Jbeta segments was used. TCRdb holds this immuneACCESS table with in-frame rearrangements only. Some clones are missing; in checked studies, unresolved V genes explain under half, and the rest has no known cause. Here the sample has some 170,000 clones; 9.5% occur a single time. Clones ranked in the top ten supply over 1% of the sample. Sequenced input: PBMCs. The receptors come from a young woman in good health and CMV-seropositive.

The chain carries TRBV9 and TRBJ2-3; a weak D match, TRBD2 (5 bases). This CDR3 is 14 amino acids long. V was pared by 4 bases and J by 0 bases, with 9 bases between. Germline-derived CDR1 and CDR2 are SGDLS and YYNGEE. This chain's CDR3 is CASSTRRSTDTQYF. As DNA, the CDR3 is TGTGCCAGCAGCACGAGGAGGAGCACAGATACGCAGTATTTT. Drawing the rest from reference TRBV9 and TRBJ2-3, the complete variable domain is DSGVTQTPKHLITATGQRVTLRCSPRSGDLSVYWYQQSLDQGLQFLIQYYNGEERAKGNILERFSAQQFPDLHSELNLSSLELGDSALYFCASSTRRSTDTQYFGPGTRLTVL.

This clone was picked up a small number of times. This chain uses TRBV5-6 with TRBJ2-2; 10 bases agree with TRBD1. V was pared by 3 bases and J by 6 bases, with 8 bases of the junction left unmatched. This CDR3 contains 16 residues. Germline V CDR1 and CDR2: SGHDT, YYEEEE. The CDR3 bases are TGTGCCAGCAGCTGGAGGAGACAGGGGGCGCCCGGGGAGCTGTTTTTT. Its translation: CASSWRRQGAPGELFF.

The CDR3 DNA reads TGTGCCAGCAGCGCCAGCGCCCGGGACAGCCCCTATGGCTACACCTTC. Protein: CASSASARDSPYGYTF. The chain combines TRBV9 with TRBJ1-2, with 7 bases that match TRBD1. CDR1 and CDR2 from the germline V gene are SGDLS and YYNGEE. The CDR3 totals 16 residues. V lost 3 bases to trimming and J lost 4 bases; unmatched junction nucleotides: 12.

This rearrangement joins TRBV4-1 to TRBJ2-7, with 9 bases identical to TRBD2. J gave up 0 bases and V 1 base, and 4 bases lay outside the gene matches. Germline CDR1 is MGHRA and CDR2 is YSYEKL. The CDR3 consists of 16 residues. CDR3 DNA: TGCGCCAGCAGCCAAGGGGCTAGCGGGGCCTCCTACGAGCAGTACTTC. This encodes CASSQGASGASYEQYF.

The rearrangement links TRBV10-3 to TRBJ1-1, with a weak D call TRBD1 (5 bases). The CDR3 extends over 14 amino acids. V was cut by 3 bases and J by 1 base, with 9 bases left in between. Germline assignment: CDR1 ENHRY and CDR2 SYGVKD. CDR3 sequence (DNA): TGTGCCATCAGTGACCGCGACAGGAACACTGAAGCTTTCTTT. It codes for CAISDRDRNTEAFF.

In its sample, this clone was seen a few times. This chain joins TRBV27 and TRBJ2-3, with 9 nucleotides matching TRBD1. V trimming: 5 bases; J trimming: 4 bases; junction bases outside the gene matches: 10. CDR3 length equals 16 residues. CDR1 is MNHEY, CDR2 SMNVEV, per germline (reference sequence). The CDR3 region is CASSHTGQGTPDTQYF. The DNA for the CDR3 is TGTGCCAGCAGTCATACGGGACAGGGTACGCCAGATACGCAGTATTTT.

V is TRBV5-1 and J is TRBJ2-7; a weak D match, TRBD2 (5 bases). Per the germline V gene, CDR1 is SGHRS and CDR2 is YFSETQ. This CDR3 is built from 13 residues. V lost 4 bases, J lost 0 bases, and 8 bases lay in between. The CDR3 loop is CASSGDYSYEQYF. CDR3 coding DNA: TGCGCCAGCAGCGGAGACTACTCCTACGAGCAGTACTTC.

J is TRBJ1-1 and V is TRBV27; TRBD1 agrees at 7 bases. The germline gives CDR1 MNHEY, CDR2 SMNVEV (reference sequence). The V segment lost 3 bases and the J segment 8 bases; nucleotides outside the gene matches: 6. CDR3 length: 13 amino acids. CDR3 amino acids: CASSLNRGKEAFF. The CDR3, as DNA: TGTGCCAGCAGTTTGAACAGGGGAAAGGAAGCTTTCTTT.

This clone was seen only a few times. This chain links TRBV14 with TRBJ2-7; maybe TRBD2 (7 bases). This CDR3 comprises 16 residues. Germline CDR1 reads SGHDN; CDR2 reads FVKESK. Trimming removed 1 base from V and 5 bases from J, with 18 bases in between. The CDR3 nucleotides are TGTGCCAGCAGCCAAGGCCCCCGGGGGGCGACCCACGAGCAGTACTTC. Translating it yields CASSQGPRGATHEQYF. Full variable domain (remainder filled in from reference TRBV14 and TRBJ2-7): EAGVTQFPSHSVIEKGQTVTLRCDPISGHDNLYWYRRVMGKEIKFLLHFVKESKQDESGMPNNRFLAERTGGTYSTLKVQPAELEDSGVYFCASSQGPRGATHEQYFGPGTRLTVT.

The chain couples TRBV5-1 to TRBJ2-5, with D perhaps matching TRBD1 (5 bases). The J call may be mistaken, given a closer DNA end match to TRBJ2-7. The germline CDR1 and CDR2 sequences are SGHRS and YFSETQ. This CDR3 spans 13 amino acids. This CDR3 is CASSFGRAYEQYF. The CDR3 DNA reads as TGCGCCAGCAGCTTCGGCAGGGCCTACGAGCAGTACTTC.

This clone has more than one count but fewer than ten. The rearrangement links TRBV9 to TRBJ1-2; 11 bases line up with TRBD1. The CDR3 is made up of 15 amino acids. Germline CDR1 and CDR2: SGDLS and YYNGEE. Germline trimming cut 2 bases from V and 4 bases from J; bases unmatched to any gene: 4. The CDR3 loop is CASSVAGQGVYGYTF. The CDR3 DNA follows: TGTGCCAGCAGCGTTGCGGGACAGGGGGTCTATGGCTACACCTTC.

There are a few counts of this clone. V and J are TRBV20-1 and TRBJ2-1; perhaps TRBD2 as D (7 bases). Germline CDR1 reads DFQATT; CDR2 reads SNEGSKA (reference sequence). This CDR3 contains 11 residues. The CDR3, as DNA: TGCAGCCCTAGACGCGGGGGCAAGCAGTTCTTC. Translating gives CSPRRGGKQFF.

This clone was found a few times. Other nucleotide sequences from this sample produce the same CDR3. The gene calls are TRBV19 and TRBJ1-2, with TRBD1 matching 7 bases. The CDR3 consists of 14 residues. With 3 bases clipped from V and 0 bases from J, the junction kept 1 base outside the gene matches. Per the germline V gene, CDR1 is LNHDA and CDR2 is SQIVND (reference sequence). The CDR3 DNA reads TGTGCCAGTAGTATCCAGGGGGCTAACTATGGCTACACCTTC. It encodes CASSIQGANYGYTF. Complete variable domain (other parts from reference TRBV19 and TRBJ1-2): DGGITQSPKYLFRKEGQNVTLSCEQNLNHDAMYWYRQDPGQGLRLIYYSQIVNDFQKGDIAEGYSVSREKKESFPLTVTSAQKNPTAFYLCASSIQGANYGYTFGSGTRLTVV.

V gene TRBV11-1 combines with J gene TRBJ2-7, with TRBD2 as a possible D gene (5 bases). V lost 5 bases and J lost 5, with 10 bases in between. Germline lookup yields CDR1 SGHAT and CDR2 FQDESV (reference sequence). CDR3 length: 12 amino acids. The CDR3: CASSPPGDEQYF. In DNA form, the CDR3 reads TGTGCCAGCAGCCCCCCCGGGGACGAGCAGTACTTC.

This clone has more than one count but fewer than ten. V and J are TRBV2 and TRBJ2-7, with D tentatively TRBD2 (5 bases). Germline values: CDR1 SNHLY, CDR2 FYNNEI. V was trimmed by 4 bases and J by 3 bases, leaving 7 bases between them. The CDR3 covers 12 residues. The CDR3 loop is CASSGRDYEQYF. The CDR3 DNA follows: TGTGCCAGCAGTGGTCGGGACTACGAGCAGTACTTC.

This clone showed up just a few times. The CDR3 loop is CASSDGTPYGYTF. In DNA, the CDR3 is TGTGCCAGCAGCGACGGGACACCCTATGGCTACACCTTC. This chain links TRBV9 with TRBJ1-2; D possibly corresponds to TRBD1 (6 bases). The V end was cut by 3 bases, the J end by 4 bases, with 10 bases between. The germline CDR1 and CDR2 sequences are SGDLS and YYNGEE. The CDR3 length is 13 residues.

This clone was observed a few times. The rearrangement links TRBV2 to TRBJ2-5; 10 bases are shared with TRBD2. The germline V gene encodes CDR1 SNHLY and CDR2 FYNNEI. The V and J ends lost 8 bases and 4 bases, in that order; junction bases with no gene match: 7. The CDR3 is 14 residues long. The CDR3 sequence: CASLLAGVGETQYF. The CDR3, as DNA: TGTGCCAGCCTGCTAGCGGGAGTCGGAGAGACCCAGTACTTC.

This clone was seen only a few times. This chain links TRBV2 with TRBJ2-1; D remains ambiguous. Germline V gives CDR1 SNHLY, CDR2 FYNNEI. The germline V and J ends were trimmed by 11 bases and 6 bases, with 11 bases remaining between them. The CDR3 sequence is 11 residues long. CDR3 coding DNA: TGTGCCTTCTCGATCGGCAATGAGCAGTTCTTC. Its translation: CAFSIGNEQFF. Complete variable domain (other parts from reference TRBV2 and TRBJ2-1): EPEVTQTPSHQVTQMGQEVILRCVPISNHLYFYWYRQILGQKVEFLVSFYNNEISEKSEIFDDQFSVERPDGSNFTLKIRSTKLEDSAMYFCAFSIGNEQFFGPGTRLTVL.

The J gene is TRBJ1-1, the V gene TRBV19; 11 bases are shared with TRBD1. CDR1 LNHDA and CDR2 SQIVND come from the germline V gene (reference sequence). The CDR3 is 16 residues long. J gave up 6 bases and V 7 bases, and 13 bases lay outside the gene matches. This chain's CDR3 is CASTRGQGAVGPEAFF. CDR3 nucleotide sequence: TGTGCCAGTACCCGAGGACAGGGGGCGGTGGGACCTGAAGCTTTCTTT.

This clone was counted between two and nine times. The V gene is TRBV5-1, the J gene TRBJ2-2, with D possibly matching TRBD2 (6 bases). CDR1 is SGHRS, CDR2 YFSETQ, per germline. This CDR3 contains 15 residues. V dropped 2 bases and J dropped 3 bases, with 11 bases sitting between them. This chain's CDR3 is CASSFDGRDTGELFF. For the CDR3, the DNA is TGCGCCAGCAGCTTCGACGGGAGAGACACCGGGGAGCTGTTTTTT.